This TCR beta chain is from a study of T cells in Graves' hyperthyroidism and ophthalmopathy. Study-wide findings and caveats: Ophthalmopathy and stable hyperthyroidism were told apart by a 13 V-J model. In blood, most of the thyroid clonotypes expanded above 0.001 were also present. Onset of ophthalmopathy came a median approximately 6.8 months after the model predicted it.

The source material, RNA transcripts, was used to amplify TCR beta CDR3 regions. TCR CDR3 regions were first amplified by RT-PCR with HTBI primers. One entry per CDR3 protein results from TCRdb running MiXCR on the multiplex PCR reads. Altogether 300,000 to 450,000 distinct CDR3 sequences are present, about 14% being singletons, with the ten largest covering 20%. This clonotype has ten or more counts. The antigen remains undetermined. This TCR derives from a woman aged 25 to 39 with Graves' ophthalmopathy. Sequencing used blood.

The CDR3 DNA reads TGCAGTGCTAGAGCCGGGACATACGAGCAGTACTTC. It yields the protein CSARAGTYEQYF. This chain connects TRBV20-1 to TRBJ2-7; D possibly corresponds to TRBD1 (6 bases). In germline, CDR1 is DFQATT, CDR2 SNEGSKA (reference sequence). The CDR3 extends over 12 amino acids. V shed 1 base and J shed 4 bases, with 8 bases lying between them.